These 19 T cell receptor beta chains were all obtained from the same sample, sequenced in a study of blood T cell repertoires in COVID-19. Profiling relied on immunoSEQ multiplex PCR, and the TCRdb table lists in-frame clones only, not all of them. The table has about 140,000 clones, about nine tenths seen once. Source material: PBMCs or T cells enriched from blood (not recorded which). The source is a man in his sixties who had recovered from COVID-19.

The V call is TRBV7-2, the J call TRBJ2-6; unclear D gene. Germline assignment: CDR1 SGHTA and CDR2 FQGNSA. CDR3 length equals 16 residues. V lost 5 bases and J lost 4, with 15 bases in between. In nucleotides, the CDR3 is TGTGCCAGCAGCGCCCTTGGGTTGAGGGGGGCCAACGTCCTGACTTTC. As protein: CASSALGLRGANVLTF. The full variable domain, rest sourced from reference TRBV7-2 and TRBJ2-6, is GAGVSQSPSNKVTEKGKDVELRCDPISGHTALYWYRQSLGQGLEFLIYFQGNSAPDKSGLPSDRFSAERTGGSVSTLTIQRTQQEDSAVYLCASSALGLRGANVLTFGAGSRLTVL.

This clone was detected once. The rearrangement uses TRBV6-5 and TRBJ1-6; D call uncertain. There are 13 residues in the CDR3. V was shortened by 5 bases and J by 10 bases, with 12 bases between the two germline ends. Germline values: CDR1 MNHEY, CDR2 SVGAGI. CDR3 protein: CASSRGLGSPLHF. In DNA form, the CDR3 reads TGTGCCAGCAGTCGAGGACTCGGGTCACCCCTCCACTTT.

V and J are TRBV30 and TRBJ2-5; TRBD2 agrees at 11 bases. The CDR3 consists of 15 residues. The trim removed 3 bases at V and 5 bases at J, leaving 8 bases unmatched. Germline CDR1 GTSNPN, CDR2 SVGIG (reference sequence). CDR3 in amino acids: CAWSAGTSGGETQYF. For the CDR3, the DNA is TGTGCCTGGAGCGCCGGGACTAGCGGTGGGGAGACCCAGTACTTC.

As to this clone: This sample includes further DNA sequences coding for the same CDR3. The rearrangement uses TRBV12-3 or TRBV12-4 and TRBJ1-1; D is unclear. This CDR3 is 13 amino acids long. V was cut by 5 bases and J by 4 bases, with 11 bases left in between. This CDR3 is CASSPPPGTEAFF. The CDR3 nucleotides are TGTGCCAGCAGTCCCCCCCCGGGCACTGAAGCTTTCTTT.

The chain couples TRBV6-5 to TRBJ1-5; D is unclear. CDR3 length: 14 amino acids. CDR1 is MNHEY, CDR2 SVGAGI, per germline. With 8 bases removed from V and 6 bases from J, the gap between germline ends came to 17 bases. The CDR3 region has the DNA TGTGCCAGCTCCATCTCCGTCTGGAGTCAGCCCCAGCATTTT. It specifies CASSISVWSQPQHF.

This chain uses TRBV5-4 with TRBJ2-1; TRBD1 agrees at 8 bases. After removal of 0 bases from V and 6 bases from J, the junction contained 5 bases not matched to a gene. Germline V gives CDR1 SGHNT, CDR2 YYREEE (reference sequence). The CDR3 is 15 amino acids. The CDR3 bases are TGTGCCAGCAGCTTGGACCCGGGACAGGTCAATGAGCAGTTCTTC. Its protein is CASSLDPGQVNEQFF. Full variable domain (missing parts from reference TRBV5-4 and TRBJ2-1): ETGVTQSPTHLIKTRGQQVTLRCSSQSGHNTVSWYQQALGQGPQFIFQYYREEENGRGNFPPRFSGLQFPNYSSELNVNALELDDSALYLCASSLDPGQVNEQFFGPGTRLTVL.

The J gene is TRBJ2-1, the V gene TRBV24-1; possible D gene TRBD1, 5 bases. Germline V lookup: CDR1 KGHDR, CDR2 SFDVKD. The CDR3 spans 15 residues. The V end lost 5 bases, the J end lost 0 bases, and 10 bases lay between the germline ends. CDR3 coding DNA: TGTGCCACCAGTGTGTCTAGGGGCTCCTACAATGAGCAGTTCTTC. Protein: CATSVSRGSYNEQFF.

This chain joins TRBV5-1 and TRBJ2-7; 8 bases line up with TRBD2. This CDR3 is 16 amino acids long. Trimming at V came to 0 bases and at J to 1 base, leaving 6 bases not matched to a gene. Germline CDR1 SGHRS, CDR2 YFSETQ. CDR3 DNA sequence: TGCGCCAGCAGCTTGGTAGCGGGGCCACCTTCCTACGAGCAGTACTTC. This gives the protein CASSLVAGPPSYEQYF.

This clone was found many times. Other DNA sequences in this specimen translate into the identical CDR3. The chain recombines TRBV7-8 with TRBJ2-7; no definite D call. There are 14 residues in the CDR3. The germline V and J ends were trimmed by 1 base and 2 bases, with 9 bases remaining between them. Germline CDR1 reads SGHVS; CDR2 reads FQNEAQ. CDR3 amino acids: CASSLVALAYEQYF. CDR3 sequence (DNA): TGTGCCAGCAGCTTAGTAGCTTTGGCCTACGAGCAGTACTTC.

The chain employs TRBV27 and TRBJ2-5; D possibly corresponds to TRBD1 (6 bases). V was trimmed by 4 bases and J by 4 bases, leaving 10 bases between them. The CDR3 contains 13 residues. Germline V lookup: CDR1 MNHEY, CDR2 SMNVEV (reference sequence). The CDR3 DNA follows: TGTGCCAGCAGTTCAGTCAGGGGAGAGACCCAGTACTTC. The encoded protein is CASSSVRGETQYF.

This chain links TRBV2 with TRBJ1-5; D gene unclear. The CDR3 is 12 amino acids. The V and J ends lost 5 bases and 6 bases respectively, with 8 bases between them. Germline V CDR1 and CDR2: SNHLY, FYNNEI. CDR3 residues: CASSSSGQPQHF. The CDR3 DNA follows: TGTGCCAGCAGTTCGTCAGGTCAGCCCCAGCATTTT.

This chain joins TRBV15 and TRBJ2-7; 11 positions agree with TRBD1. The CDR3 consists of 14 residues. Losses at the gene ends were 4 bases for V and 7 bases for J; bases not matched to a gene: 6. Germline V CDR1 and CDR2: LNHNV, YYDKDF (reference sequence). The CDR3 is CATSTDRGRREQYF. In DNA, the CDR3 is TGTGCCACCAGCACGGACAGGGGGCGGCGAGAGCAGTACTTC.

The chain combines TRBV18 with TRBJ2-1; D unresolved. Germline V gene lookup returns CDR1 KGHSH and CDR2 LQKENI. The V end lost 0 bases, the J end lost 5 bases, and 8 bases lay between the germline ends. The CDR3 sequence is 14 residues long. CDR3 amino acids: CASSPPISNNEQFF. The CDR3 coding sequence is TGTGCCAGCTCACCACCGATTAGTAACAATGAGCAGTTCTTC.

The chain has TRBV14 and TRBJ1-4; 8 nucleotides agree with TRBD1. Germline CDR1 is SGHDN and CDR2 is FVKESK. The V segment lost 0 bases and the J segment 8 bases; nucleotides outside the gene matches: 8. The CDR3 covers 16 residues. CDR3: CASSQDLEGTGEKLFF. The CDR3 DNA reads TGTGCCAGCAGCCAAGATCTTGAGGGGACAGGCGAAAAACTGTTTTTT.

The chain recombines TRBV30 with TRBJ1-2; TRBD1 matches at 9 bases. Germline CDR1 is GTSNPN and CDR2 is SVGIG (reference sequence). J lost 5 bases, V lost 7 bases, and 11 bases had no gene match. CDR3 length: 14 amino acids. The CDR3, as DNA: TGTGCCTTGCTACCGGGACAGGGCATATATGGCTACACCTTC. It yields the protein CALLPGQGIYGYTF. Looking up the rest from reference TRBV30 and TRBJ1-2 gives the full variable domain: SQTIHQWPATLVQPVGSPLSLECTVEGTSNPNLYWYRQAAGRGLQLLFYSVGIGQISSEVPQNLSASRPQDRQFILSSKKLLLSDSGFYLCALLPGQGIYGYTFGSGTRLTVV.

V is TRBV6-5 and J is TRBJ1-4; no clear D. Germline values: CDR1 MNHEY, CDR2 SVGAGI. V lost 0 bases and J lost 4, with 3 bases in between. CDR3 length equals 13 residues. For the CDR3, the DNA is TGTGCCAGCAGTTACTCTATTAATGAAAAACTGTTTTTT. It is translated as CASSYSINEKLFF.

This sequence joins TRBV6-5 and TRBJ1-1; 8 nucleotides line up with TRBD1. This CDR3 is 15 amino acids long. Germline CDR1 reads MNHEY; CDR2 reads SVGAGI. V trimming: 0 bases; J trimming: 6 bases; junction bases outside the gene matches: 6. CDR3 nucleotide sequence: TGTGCCAGCAGTTACTCATACAGGGGGACGGCTGAAGCTTTCTTT. Amino acid sequence: CASSYSYRGTAEAFF.

This chain links TRBV25-1 with TRBJ2-1, with D hard to call. Trimming removed 6 bases from V and 0 bases from J, with 9 bases in between. Germline V gene lookup returns CDR1 MGHDK and CDR2 SYGVNS. The CDR3 consists of 14 residues. Here the CDR3 DNA reads TGTGCCAGCAGGTCAGGTAGCTCCTACAATGAGCAGTTCTTC. Translated, it gives CASRSGSSYNEQFF. The full variable domain, rest sourced from reference TRBV25-1 and TRBJ2-1, is EADIYQTPRYLVIGTGKKITLECSQTMGHDKMYWYQQDPGMELHLIHYSYGVNSTEKGDLSSESTVSRIRTEHFPLTLESARPSHTSQYLCASRSGSSYNEQFFGPGTRLTVL.

The chain uses TRBV19 and TRBJ2-7; perhaps TRBD2 as D (5 bases). The germline V gene has CDR1 LNHDA and CDR2 SQIVND (reference sequence). V was shortened by 3 bases and J by 2 bases, with 11 bases between the two germline ends. The CDR3 loop spans 14 amino acids. The CDR3 DNA reads TGTGCCAGTAGTATGGAGGCAGCCGCCTACGAGCAGTACTTC. Translating it yields CASSMEAAAYEQYF.